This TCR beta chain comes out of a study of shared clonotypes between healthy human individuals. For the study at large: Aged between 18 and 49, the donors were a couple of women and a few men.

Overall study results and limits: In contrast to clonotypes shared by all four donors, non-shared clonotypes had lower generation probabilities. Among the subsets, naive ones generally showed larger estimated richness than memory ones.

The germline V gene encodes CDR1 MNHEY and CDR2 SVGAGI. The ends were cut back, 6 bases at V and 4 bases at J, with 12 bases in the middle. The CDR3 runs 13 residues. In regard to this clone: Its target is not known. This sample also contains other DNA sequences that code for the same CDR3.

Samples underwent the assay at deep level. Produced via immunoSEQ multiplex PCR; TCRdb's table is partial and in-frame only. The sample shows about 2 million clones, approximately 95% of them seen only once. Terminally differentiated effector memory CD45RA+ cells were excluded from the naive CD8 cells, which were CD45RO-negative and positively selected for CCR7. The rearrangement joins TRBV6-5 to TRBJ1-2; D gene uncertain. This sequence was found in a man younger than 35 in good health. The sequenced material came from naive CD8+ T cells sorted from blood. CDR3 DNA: TGTGCCAGCAGCCAACAAGGGCTCTATGGCTACACCTTC. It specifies CASSQQGLYGYTF.